This T cell receptor (beta chain) was recorded in a study of T cells in Graves' hyperthyroidism and ophthalmopathy. The study's findings and limits: A median around 5.9 months before onset, the model predicted ophthalmopathy.

In regard to this clonotype: Its matching antigen is unknown.

RNA transcripts gave rise to amplified TCR beta CDR3 regions. The HTBI primer set was used in a first-round RT-PCR of the TCR CDR3. MiXCR, applied by TCRdb to the multiplex PCR reads, yields one record per CDR3 protein. In the table there are more than 500,000 distinct CDR3 sequences, roughly 16% of which are singletons. The sequencing input was blood. The receptor was isolated from a woman aged 25-40 years with Graves' ophthalmopathy.

The CDR3 nucleotides are TGTGCCAGCAGCGACGACAGGGAGAAAAACATTCAGTACTTC. It specifies CASSDDREKNIQYF. V gene TRBV7-9 combines with J gene TRBJ2-4; 7 bases are a match to TRBD1. CDR3 length: 14 amino acids. CDR1 is SEHNR, CDR2 FQNEAQ, per germline (reference sequence). J was trimmed by 4 bases and V by 5 bases; bases with no gene match: 5.